Following are 20 T cell receptor beta chains from one sample sequenced in a study of molecular identifiers for immune sequencing clone quantification. TCRdb processed the PCR reads anew with MiXCR; each CDR3 protein has one entry. This sample carries 50,000 to 65,000 distinct CDR3 sequences, 25% of them seen once, and the ten largest clones take around 1.8%. Input material: naive CD8+ T cells from blood, with Jurkat cell RNA spiked in. Specified subset: FACS-sorted CD8+CD4-CCR7+CD45RA+ naive T cells. Receptor source: a human donor in good health. Some libraries in this study had Jurkat cell RNA spiked in.

This clonotype was recorded a few times. The genes are TRBV4-3 and TRBJ1-6; D is ambiguous. CDR1 is LGHNA and CDR2 is YSLEER in the germline V gene. The CDR3 runs 18 residues. Between the trimmed V and J ends, which lost 0 bases and 9 bases, there was a span of 21 bases. DNA of the CDR3: TGCGCCAGCAGCCAAGATTTTAGGGCCGGAAGCCGGGGTTCACCCCTCCACTTT. It codes for CASSQDFRAGSRGSPLHF.

A word on this clonotype: At one of its ends the junction is not consistent with the germline gene, which may arise from a read error. This chain uses TRBV20-1 with TRBJ2-7; the match to TRBD2 covers 7 bases. From germline, CDR1 is DFQATT and CDR2 SNEGSKA (reference sequence). The CDR3 spans 17 residues. CDR3 protein: CSARGKGAGPGTYAQYF. CDR3 nucleotide sequence: TGCAGTGCTAGAGGCAAAGGAGCGGGGCCGGGGACCTACGCGCAGTACTTC.

This clonotype was counted many times. CDR3 in DNA: TGCAGCGTTGAAGACAGTAACTCCTACGAGCAGTACTTC. It codes for CSVEDSNSYEQYF. The V call is TRBV29-1, the J call TRBJ2-7; D gene unclear. Per the germline V gene, CDR1 is SQVTM and CDR2 is ANQGSEA. The CDR3 is 13 amino acids. Trimming left V 0 bases short and J 0 bases short, with 6 bases between.

Details on this clonotype: An end of the junction differs from the germline gene, which may be a read error. V is TRBV30 and J is TRBJ1-2; no clear D. Germline lookup yields CDR1 GTSNPN and CDR2 SVGIG (reference sequence). CDR3 length: 12 residues. The CDR3 sequence is CTWSEGLGGYTF. In DNA, the CDR3 is TGTACCTGGAGTGAGGGTTTAGGCGGCTACACCTTC.

The chain links TRBV7-2 to TRBJ2-1, with 8 positions matching TRBD2. Trimming cost V 1 base and J 3 bases; bases outside gene matches: 5. Per the germline V gene, CDR1 is SGHTA and CDR2 is FQGNSA. CDR3 size: 16 residues. This CDR3 is CASSLVGGGFYNEQFF. CDR3 coding DNA: TGTGCCAGCAGCTTAGTCGGGGGGGGTTTCTACAATGAGCAGTTCTTC.

This clonotype was counted many times. The V gene is TRBV24-1, the J gene TRBJ2-3; TRBD2 agrees at 10 bases. The J segment lost 3 bases and the V segment lost 4 bases, leaving 9 bases of the junction unmatched. From germline, CDR1 is KGHDR and CDR2 SFDVKD. This CDR3 comprises 17 residues. The CDR3 is CATSEPGSGGVTDTQYF. Written as DNA, the CDR3 is TGTGCCACCAGTGAGCCGGGCAGCGGGGGGGTTACAGATACGCAGTATTTT.

This clonotype occurred many times. The junction and the germline gene differ at one end; a read error may be behind it. V gene TRBV5-3 combines with J gene TRBJ1-2, with D maybe TRBD1 (5 bases). TRBV5-3 is identified as an open reading frame with a role that is uncertain. There are 17 residues in the CDR3. In DNA form, the CDR3 reads TGTGCCAGCAGCTCCCGGGACGGGGGTTTAGCTAACTATGGCTACACCTTC. Its translation: CASSSRDGGLANYGYTF.

This clonotype was picked up many times. V usage is TRBV2 and J usage is TRBJ2-7; TRBD1 or TRBD2 may be the D gene (6 bases each). Trimming left V 5 bases short and J 4 bases short, with 18 bases between. The germline V gene has CDR1 SNHLY and CDR2 FYNNEI. This CDR3 contains 15 residues. The CDR3 loop reads CASSPSPGGAYEQYF. The CDR3 DNA reads TGTGCCAGCAGTCCTTCTCCCGGGGGCGCGTACGAGCAGTACTTC.

The V and J genes are TRBV12-5 and TRBJ2-1; 8 bases agree with TRBD2. The V segment lost 2 bases and the J segment 8 bases; nucleotides outside the gene matches: 11. CDR1 is LGHNT, CDR2 FRNRAP, per germline. The length of the CDR3 is 16 residues. The CDR3 here is CASGLQTGTRGYEQFF. CDR3 coding DNA: TGTGCTAGTGGTTTGCAGACCGGGACTAGGGGGTATGAGCAGTTCTTC.

As to this clonotype: A single base separates this from a much larger clone, so it may be a read error. The genes are TRBV5-6 and TRBJ2-1; 7 positions match TRBD1. The CDR3 covers 18 residues. Trimming took 3 bases from V and 5 from J; bases not matched to a gene: 17. Germline V gene data show CDR1 as SGHDT and CDR2 as YYEEEE. The CDR3 bases are TGTGCCAGCAGCTACACGAATGGACAGGACCTTCAGCACAATGAGCAGTTCTTC. Its translation: CASSYTNGQDLQHNEQFF.

This clonotype has ten or more counts. The V call is TRBV6-2 or TRBV6-3, the J call TRBJ1-5, with D tentatively TRBD1 (5 bases). The CDR3 extends over 16 amino acids. Germline V CDR1 and CDR2: MNHEY, SVGEGT. V was pared by 5 bases and J by 0 bases, with 14 bases between. The CDR3, as DNA: TGTGCCAGCAGTAAACAAGACAGACTTAGCAATCAGCCCCAGCATTTT. Its protein is CASSKQDRLSNQPQHF.

This clonotype was detected a few times. A much larger clonotype is one base distant, so this may be a read error. This chain connects TRBV7-9 to TRBJ2-5; D may correspond to TRBD1 or TRBD2 (5 bases each). The CDR3 totals 14 residues. CDR1 SEHNR and CDR2 FQNEAQ come from the germline V gene (reference sequence). The CDR3 loop is CASSLVSGQGTQYF. DNA for the CDR3: TGTGCCAGCAGCTTAGTATCGGGGCAAGGGACCCAGTACTTC.

The sample holds many counts of this clonotype. This chain joins TRBV20-1 and TRBJ2-7; D remains unclear. This CDR3 region has 15 residues. The ends were cut back, 0 bases at V and 3 bases at J, with 15 bases in the middle. The germline gives CDR1 DFQATT, CDR2 SNEGSKA (reference sequence). This CDR3 is CSARDVGSTLYEQYF. CDR3 bases: TGCAGTGCTAGAGATGTAGGATCCACCCTCTACGAGCAGTACTTC.

On this clonotype itself: A much larger clone differs from this one at a single base, so this may be a read error. In DNA form, the CDR3 reads TGTGTCAGCAGCTCGGGGACTAGCGACGAGCAGTACTTC. Residues: CVSSSGTSDEQYF. This chain uses TRBV7-9 with TRBJ2-7, with 10 bases lining up with TRBD2. The CDR3 covers 13 residues. Germline V gene data show CDR1 as SEHNR and CDR2 as FQNEAQ (reference sequence).

This clonotype was recorded at least ten times. The chain recombines TRBV29-1 with TRBJ2-3, with D maybe TRBD2 (5 bases). This CDR3 has 14 amino acids. Germline-derived CDR1 and CDR2 are SQVTM and ANQGSEA. V shed 4 bases and J shed 5 bases, with 16 bases lying between them. The CDR3 region has the DNA TGCAGCGTTGTCGGCGTGGGCGAGGGAGATACGCAGTATTTT. Its protein is CSVVGVGEGDTQYF.

Points on this clonotype: A read error is possible here, since a much larger clone lies one base away. The rearrangement uses TRBV6-2 or TRBV6-3 and TRBJ2-3; maybe TRBD2 (6 bases). The CDR3 has 17 residues. V was trimmed by 6 bases and J by 0 bases, leaving 19 bases between them. Germline assignment: CDR1 MNHEY and CDR2 SVGEGT. CDR3 residues: CASRPTGTPFSTDTQYF. The CDR3, as DNA: TGTGCCAGCAGACCGACCGGGACTCCCTTTAGCACAGATACGCAGTATTTT.

Regarding this clonotype: Just one base apart from a much larger clone, this may be a read error. The V call is TRBV7-2, the J call TRBJ2-5; TRBD1 aligns across 7 bases. Germline V gene lookup returns CDR1 SGHTA and CDR2 FQGNSA. The CDR3 extends over 14 amino acids. V lost 4 bases, J lost 4 bases, and 6 bases stayed unmatched. The CDR3 nucleotides read TGTGCCAGCAGCTCACCCACAGGGGCAGAGACCCAGTACTTC. Translated: CASSSPTGAETQYF.

This clonotype came up many times. This chain joins TRBV5-1 and TRBJ2-5; 13 positions agree with TRBD2. Germline V gene data show CDR1 as SGHRS and CDR2 as YFSETQ. J was trimmed by 2 bases and V by 0 bases; bases with no gene match: 4. This CDR3 has 17 residues. CDR3 loop: CASSLAGLAGRQETQYF. The CDR3 nucleotides read TGCGCCAGCAGCTTGGCGGGACTAGCGGGGAGACAAGAGACCCAGTACTTC.

Remarks on this clonotype: Given a much more abundant clone one base away, this may be a read error. This chain uses TRBV10-3 with TRBJ2-3; D call uncertain. CDR1 and CDR2 from the germline V gene are ENHRY and SYGVKD. CDR3 size: 15 residues. The CDR3 loop reads CAVSSGSLITDTQYF. CDR3 DNA sequence: TGTGCCGTCAGTTCGGGTTCACTCATTACAGATACGCAGTATTTT.

This clonotype was counted many times. V gene TRBV4-1 combines with J gene TRBJ2-5; D ambiguous. The CDR3 has 11 amino acids. Germline V gives CDR1 MGHRA, CDR2 YSYEKL. V gave up 10 bases and J gave up 5 bases, with 11 bases separating them. CDR3 nucleotides: TGCGCCACCGCGCAAGATGAGACCCAGTACTTC. Residues: CATAQDETQYF.